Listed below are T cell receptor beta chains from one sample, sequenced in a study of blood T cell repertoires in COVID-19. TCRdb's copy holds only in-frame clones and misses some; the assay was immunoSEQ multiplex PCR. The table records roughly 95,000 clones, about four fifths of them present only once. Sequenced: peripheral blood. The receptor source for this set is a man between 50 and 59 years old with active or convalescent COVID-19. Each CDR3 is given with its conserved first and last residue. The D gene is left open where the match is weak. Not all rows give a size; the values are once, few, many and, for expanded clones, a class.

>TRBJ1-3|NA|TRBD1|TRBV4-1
CASSQDRGTAVGNTIYF
TGCGCCAGCAGCCAAGATCGCGGGACAGCGGTTGGAAACACCATATATTTT
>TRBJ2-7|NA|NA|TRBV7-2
CASSFVLSNYEQYF
TGTGCCAGCAGCTTCGTACTTTCTAACTACGAGCAGTACTTC
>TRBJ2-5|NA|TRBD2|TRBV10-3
CAISAWTSGDQETQYF
TGTGCCATCAGTGCTTGGACTAGCGGAGACCAAGAGACCCAGTACTTC
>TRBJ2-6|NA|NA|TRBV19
CASSIVPGSGANVLTF
TGTGCCAGTAGTATAGTTCCGGGGTCTGGGGCCAACGTCCTGACTTTC
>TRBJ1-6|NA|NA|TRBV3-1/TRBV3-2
CASSQDCGFVSPLHF
TGTGCCAGCAGCCAAGATTGCGGGTTCGTTTCACCCCTCCACTTT
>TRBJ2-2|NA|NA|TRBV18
CASSPQDTNTGELFF
TGTGCCAGCTCCCCCCAAGACACCAACACCGGGGAGCTGTTTTTT
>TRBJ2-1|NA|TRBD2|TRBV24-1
CATVGISGGVEQFF
TGTGCCACCGTAGGTATAAGCGGGGGGGTCGAGCAGTTCTTC
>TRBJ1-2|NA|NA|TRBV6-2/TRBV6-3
CASSNTGIVVPNYGYTF
TGTGCCAGCAGTAATACAGGGATTGTAGTGCCTAACTATGGCTACACCTTC
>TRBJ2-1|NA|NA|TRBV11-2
CASSLGNGHYNEQFF
TGTGCCAGCAGCTTGGGCAATGGGCACTACAATGAGCAGTTCTTC
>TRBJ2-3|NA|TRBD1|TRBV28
CASSPRDRSTDTQYF
TGTGCCAGCAGTCCCCGGGACAGGAGCACAGATACGCAGTATTTT
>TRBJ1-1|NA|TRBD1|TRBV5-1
CASSLDQGTGGTEAFF
TGCGCCAGCAGCCTGGACCAGGGGACAGGGGGCACTGAAGCTTTCTTT
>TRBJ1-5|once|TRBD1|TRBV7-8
CASSHRGLNQPQHF
TGTGCCAGCAGCCACAGGGGTTTGAATCAGCCCCAGCATTTT
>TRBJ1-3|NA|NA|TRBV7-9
CASSRVSGAGNTIYF
TGTGCCAGCAGCCGTGTTTCAGGGGCTGGAAACACCATATATTTT
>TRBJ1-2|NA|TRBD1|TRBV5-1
CASSGGTEANYGYTF
TGCGCCAGCAGCGGAGGGACAGAAGCTAACTATGGCTACACCTTC
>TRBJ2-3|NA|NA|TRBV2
CASREGAGDTQYF
TGTGCCAGCAGGGAGGGGGCAGGAGATACGCAGTATTTT
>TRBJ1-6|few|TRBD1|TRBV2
CASSHRDSSSYNSPLHF
TGTGCCAGCAGCCACAGGGACAGTAGCTCCTATAATTCACCCCTCCACTTT
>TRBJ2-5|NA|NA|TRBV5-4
CASSSGGLTETQYF
TGTGCCAGCAGCTCCGGGGGTCTCACAGAGACCCAGTACTTC